Listed here are 4 T cell receptor beta chains from one sample, sequenced in a study of blood T cell repertoires in COVID-19. Produced via immunoSEQ multiplex PCR; TCRdb's table is partial and in-frame only. The top ten hold about 11% of the sample, which has under 50,000 clones, 92% seen once. Sequencing was performed on peripheral blood. These TCRs come from a human donor in a cohort sampled during active COVID-19.

This sequence joins TRBV27 and TRBJ2-1, with D possibly being TRBD2 (6 bases). CDR3 length: 14 residues. Trimming cost V 6 bases and J 8 bases, with 17 bases left between them. Germline V gives CDR1 MNHEY, CDR2 SMNVEV (reference sequence). CDR3 sequence reads: CASRSTWGVYEQFF. Written as DNA, the CDR3 is TGTGCCAGCAGGTCGACTTGGGGGGTCTATGAGCAGTTCTTC.

This clone was seen just once. V is TRBV4-3 and J is TRBJ1-4; 7 bases map to TRBD1. The germline CDR1 and CDR2 sequences are LGHNA and YSLEER. The CDR3 loop spans 13 amino acids. V gave up 3 bases and J gave up 15 bases; unmatched junction bases: 10. CDR3 residues: CASSQETGSRLFF. CDR3 DNA: TGCGCCAGCAGCCAGGAGACAGGGAGCAGGTTGTTTTTT.

The V call is TRBV5-8, the J call TRBJ1-5; 8 bases fit TRBD1. The CDR3 has 17 amino acids. V dropped 7 bases and J dropped 0; count of bases not matched to a gene: 12. The germline V gene has CDR1 SGHTS and CDR2 YDEGEE. CDR3 amino acids: CASLRTGIGVSNQPQHF. The CDR3 DNA reads TGTGCCAGCTTACGGACAGGGATTGGGGTTAGCAATCAGCCCCAGCATTTT.

The V call is TRBV5-4, the J call TRBJ2-2, with D possibly matching TRBD1 (5 bases). Germline CDR1 and CDR2: SGHNT and YYREEE (reference sequence). Trimming took off 3 bases at V and 1 base at J, with 7 bases between the two ends. The CDR3 consists of 14 residues. CDR3 DNA sequence: TGTGCCAGCAGCTCCGGACAGAACACCGGGGAGCTGTTTTTT. It is translated as CASSSGQNTGELFF.